The clone carrying this TCR beta chain was seen a single time. Libraries were prepared by immunoSEQ multiplex PCR; TCRdb keeps only in-frame clonotypes and omits some of them. The sample holds approximately 410,000 clones; about nine tenths are singletons and the top ten take almost 1.5%. These data belong to a study of blood T cell repertoires in COVID-19. Overall study context: Collection of acute and convalescent COVID-19 samples took place in the United States, Italy and Spain. Nucleic acid was either cDNA or gDNA, and it came from T cells, B-cell-depleted T cells, or PBMCs.

CDR1 MGHRA and CDR2 YSYEKL come from the germline V gene. The V and J ends lost 1 base and 4 bases, in that order; junction bases with no gene match: 2. The CDR3 covers 15 residues. The sample taken for sequencing was peripheral blood. The sequence came from a woman aged 25-40 years with active or convalescent COVID-19. The rearrangement links TRBV4-1 to TRBJ2-1, with 9 positions matching TRBD2. The CDR3, as DNA: TGCGCCAGCAGCCAAGTGACTAGCGGTTACAATGAGCAGTTCTTC. Translating it yields CASSQVTSGYNEQFF.